This T cell receptor beta chain was sequenced in a study of blood T cell repertoires in COVID-19 (dated by TCRdb to 2020 to 2021). Notes on the research overall: The collaborator samples originated in the United States, Italy and Spain and spanned the acute and convalescent phases of COVID-19. Where available, HLA class I and class II types were taken from metadata supplied by the sample provider and were not determined by assay-based typing. The dataset comprised deeply sampled blood TCRbeta repertoires from subjects exposed to, actively infected with, or recovered from COVID-19. Samples were obtained from the ongoing ImmuneRACE study (first 160 participants) and from about 1,300 subjects provided by 6 global collaborators. The repertoires were released in a freely available public database intended as a resource for research on the immune response to SARS-CoV-2. A de-identified subject ID, COVID-19 status, age in years and sex were almost always included in the sample metadata. The material from the prospective study consisted of cDNA or gDNA derived from T cells, B-cell-depleted T cells, or PBMCs.

This clone occurred once. No antigen is known for it. No much larger clone is present one base from it, and per-base qualities are unavailable. Participants in the prospective study were aged roughly 18 to 100 years, lived in 20 to 30 United States geographic areas, and enrolled through a virtual design. In the prospective study, cohorts were assigned on the basis of participant-reported clinical history obtained from a screening survey and a study questionnaire. Exposed participants had been in contact, within 2 weeks of entering the study, with a person who had a PCR-confirmed or clinician-diagnosed case of COVID-19. Each participant in the prospective study had whole blood, serum and a nasopharyngeal or oropharyngeal swab collected by mobile phlebotomists. Over a roughly 2-month period, participants in the prospective study had the option of providing additional blood draws and questionnaires. Before DNA extraction, blood samples from the prospective study were shipped at room temperature or frozen.

The immunoSEQ Assay, a bias-controlled multiplex PCR, was used to amplify TCRbeta CDR3 regions from genomic DNA. Per the source publication's procedure: The number of nucleated cells in each sample was estimated from the amplification of reference gene primers within the assay. To quantify the absolute abundance of each unique TCRbeta CDR3 rearrangement, sequence reads were collapsed and filtered. For each sample, productive Simpson clonality was calculated as the square root of Simpson's diversity index across productive rearrangements. TCRdb limited this immuneACCESS table to in-frame rearrangements with V and J called. A share of clones is missing; checked studies link under half to unresolved V genes, and the rest is unexplained. V, J and clone size were drawn from that table, and D and trimming were deduced from the DNA. The table for this sample lists 350,000 to 450,000 clones; roughly 92% of them were counted only once. Around 0.86% of the sample is in the top ten clones.

Measured from the cysteine to the phenylalanine, the CDR3 is 14 residues long. Only CDR3 DNA is held: 42 bases, read in frame from base 1. For this chain, trimming is 5 bases at the V end and 9 bases at the J end, and the number of junction bases without a gene match is 8. From the germline V gene, CDR1 is SGHTA and CDR2 is FQGNSA. Beyond this particular receptor, the publication reports: How much clinical and demographic metadata was included differed by source and by participant, and the metadata was provided uncurated.

The V gene is TRBV7-2 and the J gene is TRBJ2-1, with 9 bases in between that match TRBD2. The source of this sequence is a woman aged 40 to 50 who had been exposed to COVID-19. The specimen was PBMCs or T cells enriched from blood (not recorded which). The CDR3 loop reads CASSPPGLAVEQFF. The DNA is as follows: TGTGCCAGCAGCCCACCGGGACTAGCTGTTGAGCAGTTCTTC.